This T cell receptor (beta chain) appears in the sequencing data of a study of blood T cell repertoires in COVID-19. Across the study: Donors in the United States, Italy and Spain gave samples during acute or convalescent COVID-19.

The length of the CDR3 is 14 residues. The germline V gene encodes CDR1 MDHEN and CDR2 SYDVKM. V trimming: 2 bases; J trimming: 11 bases; junction bases outside the gene matches: 8. In terms of age and location, participants ranged from about 18 to 100 years and lived in under 30 US areas. Donors in Cohort 3 counted as recovered after two negative PCRs, clearance, or symptom resolution. The repertoire was sequenced with immunoSEQ multiplex PCR; TCRdb's copy has only in-frame clones and lacks some. There are approximately 230,000 clones in the sample; 70% to 85% occur only once, and about 15% lies in the top ten.

The TCR originated in a man aged 35 to 55 who had recovered from COVID-19. The gene calls are TRBV28 and TRBJ1-1; the match to TRBD1 covers 10 bases. Sequencing input: PBMCs or T cells enriched from blood (not recorded which). In nucleotides, the CDR3 is TGTGCCAGCAGTTTACCCGGGACAGGGGATAGGGCTTTCTTT. Its protein product is CASSLPGTGDRAFF.